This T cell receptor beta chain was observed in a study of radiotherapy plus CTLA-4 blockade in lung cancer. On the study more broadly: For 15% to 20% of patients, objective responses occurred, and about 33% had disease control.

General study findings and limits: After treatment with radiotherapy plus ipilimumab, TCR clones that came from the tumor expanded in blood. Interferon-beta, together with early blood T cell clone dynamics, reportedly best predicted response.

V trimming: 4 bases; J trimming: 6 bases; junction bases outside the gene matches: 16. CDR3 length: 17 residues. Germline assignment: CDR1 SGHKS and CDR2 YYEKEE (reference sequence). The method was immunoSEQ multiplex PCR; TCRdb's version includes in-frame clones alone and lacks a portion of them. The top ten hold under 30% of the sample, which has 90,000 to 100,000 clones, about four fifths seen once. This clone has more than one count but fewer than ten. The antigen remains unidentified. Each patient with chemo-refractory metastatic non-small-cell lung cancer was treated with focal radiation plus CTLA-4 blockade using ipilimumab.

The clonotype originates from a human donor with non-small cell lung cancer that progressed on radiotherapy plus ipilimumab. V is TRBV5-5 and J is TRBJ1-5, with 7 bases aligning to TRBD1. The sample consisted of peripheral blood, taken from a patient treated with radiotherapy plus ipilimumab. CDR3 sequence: CASSETGRYRFGQPQHF. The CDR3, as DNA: TGTGCCAGCAGCGAGACAGGGAGGTATCGATTTGGTCAGCCCCAGCATTTT.